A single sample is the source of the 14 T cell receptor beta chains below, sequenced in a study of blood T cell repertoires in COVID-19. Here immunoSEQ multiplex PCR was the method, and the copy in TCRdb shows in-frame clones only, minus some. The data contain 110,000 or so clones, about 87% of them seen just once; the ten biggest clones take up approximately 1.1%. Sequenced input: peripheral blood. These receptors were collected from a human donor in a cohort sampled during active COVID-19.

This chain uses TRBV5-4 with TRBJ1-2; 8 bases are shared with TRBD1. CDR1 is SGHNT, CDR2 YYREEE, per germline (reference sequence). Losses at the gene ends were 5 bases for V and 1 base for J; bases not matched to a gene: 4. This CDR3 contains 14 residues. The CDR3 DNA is TGTGCCAGCAGGACAGGGGCCTTTAACTATGGCTACACCTTC. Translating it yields CASRTGAFNYGYTF. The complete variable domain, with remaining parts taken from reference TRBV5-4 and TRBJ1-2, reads ETGVTQSPTHLIKTRGQQVTLRCSSQSGHNTVSWYQQALGQGPQFIFQYYREEENGRGNFPPRFSGLQFPNYSSELNVNALELDDSALYLCASRTGAFNYGYTFGSGTRLTVV.

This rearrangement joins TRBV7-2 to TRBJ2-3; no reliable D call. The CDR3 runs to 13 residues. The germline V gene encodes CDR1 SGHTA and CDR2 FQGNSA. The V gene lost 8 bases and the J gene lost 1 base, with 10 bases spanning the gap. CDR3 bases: TGTGCCAGCCGAGAGCTCCGCACAGATACGCAGTATTTT. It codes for CASRELRTDTQYF.

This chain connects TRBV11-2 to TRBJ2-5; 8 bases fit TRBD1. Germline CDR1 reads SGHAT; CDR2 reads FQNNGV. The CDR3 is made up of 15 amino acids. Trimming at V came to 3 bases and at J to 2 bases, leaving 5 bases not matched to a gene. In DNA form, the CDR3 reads TGTGCCAGCAGCTTGACAGGGGCTATACAAGAGACCCAGTACTTC. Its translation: CASSLTGAIQETQYF.

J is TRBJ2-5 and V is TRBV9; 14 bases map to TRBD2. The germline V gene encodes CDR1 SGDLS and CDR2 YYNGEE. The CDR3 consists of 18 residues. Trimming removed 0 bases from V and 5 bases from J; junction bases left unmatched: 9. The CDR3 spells CASSVGSGTSGSTETQYF. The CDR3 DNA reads TGTGCCAGCAGCGTAGGATCCGGGACTAGCGGGAGTACGGAGACCCAGTACTTC.

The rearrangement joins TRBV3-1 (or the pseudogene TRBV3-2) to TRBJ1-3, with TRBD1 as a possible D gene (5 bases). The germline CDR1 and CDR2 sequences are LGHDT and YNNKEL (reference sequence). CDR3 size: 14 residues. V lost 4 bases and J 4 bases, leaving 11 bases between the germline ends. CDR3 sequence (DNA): TGTGCCAGCAGCCCGCGGGACGCGGGAAACACCATATATTTT. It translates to CASSPRDAGNTIYF.

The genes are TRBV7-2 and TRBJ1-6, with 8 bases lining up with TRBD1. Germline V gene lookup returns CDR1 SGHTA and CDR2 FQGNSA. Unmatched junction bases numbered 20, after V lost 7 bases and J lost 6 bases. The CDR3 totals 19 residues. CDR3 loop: CASTSLRTGRVAPNSPLHF. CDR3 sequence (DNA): TGTGCCAGCACTTCGTTACGGACAGGGCGTGTGGCACCTAATTCACCCCTCCACTTT.

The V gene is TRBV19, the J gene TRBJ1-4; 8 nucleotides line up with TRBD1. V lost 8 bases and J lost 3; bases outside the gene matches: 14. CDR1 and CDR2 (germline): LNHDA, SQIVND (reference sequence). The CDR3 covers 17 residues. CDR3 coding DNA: TGTGCCAGTTGTCCGTTTCCCCGGACAGGGTCTAATGAAAAACTGTTTTTT. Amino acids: CASCPFPRTGSNEKLFF.

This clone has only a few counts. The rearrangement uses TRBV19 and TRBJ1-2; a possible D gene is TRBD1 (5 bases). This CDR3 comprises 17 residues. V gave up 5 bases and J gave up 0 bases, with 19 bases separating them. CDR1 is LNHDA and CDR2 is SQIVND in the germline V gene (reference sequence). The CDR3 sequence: CASSLRPGQQTNYGYTF. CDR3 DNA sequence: TGTGCCAGTAGTCTCCGGCCAGGGCAGCAGACTAACTATGGCTACACCTTC.

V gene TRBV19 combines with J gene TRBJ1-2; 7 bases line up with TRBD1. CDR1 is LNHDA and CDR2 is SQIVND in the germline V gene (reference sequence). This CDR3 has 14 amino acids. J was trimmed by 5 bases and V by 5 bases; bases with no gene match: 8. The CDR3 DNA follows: TGTGCCAGTAGTCGACGAGGGGGCAGGTATGGCTACACCTTC. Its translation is CASSRRGGRYGYTF.

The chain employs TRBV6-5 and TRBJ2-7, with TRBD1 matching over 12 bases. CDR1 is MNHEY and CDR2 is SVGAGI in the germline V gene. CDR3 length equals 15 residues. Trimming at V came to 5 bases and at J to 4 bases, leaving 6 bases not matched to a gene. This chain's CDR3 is CASSSRDRGLYEQYF. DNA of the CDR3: TGTGCCAGCAGTAGCCGGGACAGGGGGCTTTACGAGCAGTACTTC.

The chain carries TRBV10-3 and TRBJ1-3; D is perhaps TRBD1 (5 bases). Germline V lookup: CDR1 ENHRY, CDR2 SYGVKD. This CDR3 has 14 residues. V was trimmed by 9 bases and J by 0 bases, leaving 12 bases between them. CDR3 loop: CAIRDSDSGNTIYF. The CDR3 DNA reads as TGTGCCATTCGGGACTCTGACTCTGGAAACACCATATATTTT.

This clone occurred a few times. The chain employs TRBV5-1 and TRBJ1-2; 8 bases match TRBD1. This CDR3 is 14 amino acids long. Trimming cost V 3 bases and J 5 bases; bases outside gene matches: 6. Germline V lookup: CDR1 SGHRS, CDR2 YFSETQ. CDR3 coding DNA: TGCGCCAGCAGCTCGCAGGGGGCCGCTTATGGCTACACCTTC. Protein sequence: CASSSQGAAYGYTF.

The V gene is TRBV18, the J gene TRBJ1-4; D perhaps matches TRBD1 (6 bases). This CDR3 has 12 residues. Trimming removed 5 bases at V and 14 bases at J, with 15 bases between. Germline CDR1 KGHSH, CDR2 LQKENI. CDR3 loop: CASSNYREGLFF. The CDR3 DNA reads TGTGCCAGCTCAAACTACAGGGAGGGCCTGTTTTTT.

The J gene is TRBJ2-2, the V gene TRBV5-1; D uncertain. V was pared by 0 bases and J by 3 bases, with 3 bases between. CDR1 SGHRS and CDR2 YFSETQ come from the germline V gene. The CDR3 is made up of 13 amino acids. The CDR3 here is CASSLADTGELFF. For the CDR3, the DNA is TGCGCCAGCAGCTTGGCCGACACCGGGGAGCTGTTTTTT.